Listed below are T cell receptor beta chains from one sample, sequenced in a study of blood T cells in healthy people across ages. In TCRdb, the 5' RACE reads were re-called with MiXCR into one record per CDR3 protein. The table has 1 million or so distinct CDR3 sequences, roughly 24% seen once. This sample was shared with a second study, whose subject was T cells of mothers and their children.

Sequencing was performed on blood. The receptors were sampled from a girl aged 2 to 10 in good health. Each CDR3 is given with its conserved first and last residue. A D gene is named only where the DNA matches it firmly. Rows may omit the clone size; those that give it use once, few, many or a size class.

TRBJ2-7 | NA | TRBV10-3 | NA | CAISADRGDEQYF | TGTGCCATCAGTGCCGACAGAGGGGACGAGCAGTACTTC
TRBJ2-7 | NA | TRBV9 | NA | CASSLLKGQEWLYEQYF | TGTGCCAGCAGCCTCCTTAAGGGGCAAGAGTGGCTGTACGAGCAGTACTTC
TRBJ2-3 | NA | TRBV27 | NA | CASSLGGPTSDTQYF | TGTGCCAGCAGTTTGGGCGGGCCTACTTCGGATACGCAGTATTTT
TRBJ2-7 | few | TRBV5-5 | TRBD2 | CASSETDPGRVRHYEQYF | TGTGCCAGCAGCGAGACCGACCCTGGGAGGGTGAGACACTACGAGCAGTACTTC
TRBJ2-3 | few | TRBV5-1 | NA | CASSLVALLRVTDTQYF | TGCGCCAGCAGCTTGGTGGCCCTCTTACGGGTCACAGATACGCAGTATTTT
TRBJ2-7 | NA | TRBV7-9 | NA | CASSLIGGHEQYF | TGTGCCAGCAGCCTAATAGGGGGTCACGAGCAGTACTTC
TRBJ2-1 | NA | TRBV5-1 | NA | CASSLEGGVNNEQFF | TGCGCCAGCAGCTTGGAGGGGGGAGTTAACAATGAGCAGTTCTTC
TRBJ2-1 | NA | TRBV29-1 | NA | CSVGVRGPYNEQFF | TGCAGCGTTGGAGTCCGGGGGCCCTACAATGAGCAGTTCTTC
TRBJ1-4 | few | TRBV11-2 | NA | CASRPDMEYEKLFF | TGTGCCAGCCGCCCTGACATGGAATATGAAAAACTGTTTTTT
TRBJ1-4 | NA | TRBV6-6 | NA | CASSLKRGRHNEKLFF | TGTGCCAGCAGTTTAAAGCGGGGCAGACATAATGAAAAACTGTTTTTT
TRBJ2-2 | NA | TRBV2 | TRBD1 | CASGPSQGSPTGELFF | TGTGCCAGCGGTCCGTCACAGGGGTCCCCCACCGGGGAGCTGTTTTTT
TRBJ1-1 | once | TRBV9 | NA | CASSVGVTEAEAFF | TGTGCCAGCAGCGTAGGGGTAACGGAGGCTGAAGCTTTCTTT
TRBJ2-7 | many | TRBV12-3/TRBV12-4 | TRBD1 | CASRQTGGREQYF | TGTGCCAGCAGACAAACAGGGGGACGCGAGCAGTACTTC
TRBJ2-5 | few | TRBV7-9 | NA | CASGTNQETQYF | TGTGCCAGCGGGACCAACCAAGAGACCCAGTACTTC
TRBJ2-3 | NA | TRBV27 | NA | CASSFQRGGDTQYF | TGTGCCAGCAGTTTCCAGAGGGGAGGAGATACGCAGTATTTT
TRBJ2-7 | few | TRBV18 | TRBD1 | CASSPSGDSYYEQYF | TGTGCCAGCTCACCTTCAGGGGACAGCTACTACGAGCAGTACTTC
TRBJ2-1 | NA | TRBV7-9 | NA | CASRGELSYNEQFF | TGTGCCAGCAGGGGGGAGCTCTCCTACAATGAGCAGTTCTTC
TRBJ2-3 | NA | TRBV5-1 | NA | CASSDLQGSDTQYF | TGCGCCAGCAGCGACCTCCAAGGAAGTGATACGCAGTATTTT
TRBJ2-3 | few | TRBV25-1 | TRBD2 | CASAGDRGTQYF | TGTGCCAGCGCGGGGGATAGAGGGACGCAGTATTTT
TRBJ1-4 | few | TRBV25-1 | NA | CASSEYPVGQGREKLFF | TGTGCCAGCAGTGAATATCCTGTGGGCCAGGGACGTGAAAAACTGTTTTTT
TRBJ2-7 | NA | TRBV4-1 | TRBD2 | CASSQDGWGGESYEQYF | TGCGCCAGCAGCCAAGATGGGTGGGGGGGAGAATCCTACGAGCAGTACTTC
TRBJ1-1 | NA | TRBV9 | NA | CASSVSPTGNTEAFF | TGTGCCAGCAGCGTCTCTCCTACAGGGAACACTGAAGCTTTCTTT
TRBJ2-7 | NA | TRBV6-6 | NA | CASSIQTSAREQYF | TGTGCCAGCAGTATCCAGACTAGTGCTCGCGAGCAGTACTTC
TRBJ1-1 | NA | TRBV4-2 | NA | CASSQDPAGTAAFF | TGTGCCAGCAGCCAAGATCCCGCTGGCACTGCAGCTTTCTTT
TRBJ2-1 | NA | TRBV6-6 | NA | CASSYHRSMDSEQFF | TGTGCCAGCAGTTACCACCGTTCCATGGACAGTGAGCAGTTCTTC
TRBJ2-7 | few | TRBV29-1 | NA | CSVNKDYEQYF | TGCAGCGTCAATAAGGACTACGAGCAGTACTTC
TRBJ1-1 | few | TRBV10-3 | NA | CAIFNPGTTEAFF | TGTGCCATCTTTAACCCGGGAACCACTGAAGCTTTCTTT
TRBJ1-1 | NA | TRBV20-1 | NA | CSAYAEGAEAFF | TGCAGTGCCTACGCGGAGGGGGCTGAAGCTTTCTTT
TRBJ2-5 | many | TRBV7-3 | NA | CASSRDSEETQYF | TGTGCCAGCAGCCGTGACAGCGAAGAGACCCAGTACTTC
TRBJ1-4 | NA | TRBV21-1 | NA | CASSKALFSRHHEKLFF | TGTGCCAGCAGCAAAGCGCTTTTTTCGAGACATCATGAAAAACTGTTTTTT
TRBJ2-2 | few | TRBV18 | NA | CASSPGHLTGELFF | TGTGCCAGCTCACCGGGACATCTCACCGGGGAGCTGTTTTTT